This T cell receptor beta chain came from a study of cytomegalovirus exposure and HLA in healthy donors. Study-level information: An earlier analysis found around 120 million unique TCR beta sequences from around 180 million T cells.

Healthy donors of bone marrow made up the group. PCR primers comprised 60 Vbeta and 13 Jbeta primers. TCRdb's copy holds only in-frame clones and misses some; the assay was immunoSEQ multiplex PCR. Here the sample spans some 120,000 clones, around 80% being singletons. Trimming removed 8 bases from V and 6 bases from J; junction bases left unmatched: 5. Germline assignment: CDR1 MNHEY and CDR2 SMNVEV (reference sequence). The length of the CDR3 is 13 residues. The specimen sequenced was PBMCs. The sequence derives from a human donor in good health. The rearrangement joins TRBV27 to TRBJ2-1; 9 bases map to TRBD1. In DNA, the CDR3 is TGTGCCAGCGCCGGGACAGGGTTCAATGAGCAGTTCTTC. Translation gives CASAGTGFNEQFF.